These T cell receptor beta chains were read from a single sample in a study of T cell changes during pregnancy in multiple sclerosis. Clones were sequenced by immunoSEQ multiplex PCR, and TCRdb holds only the in-frame ones, with some missing. The repertoire holds 90,000 or so clones, about 91% seen once, with 0.8% to 0.95% in the top ten. The material was peripheral blood, obtained before pregnancy. The receptors here all came from a female donor with multiple sclerosis, enrolled in a pregnancy study. Each CDR3 is given with its conserved first and last residue. The order of the fields is J gene, V gene, D gene, clone size, CDR3 protein, CDR3 DNA. D genes are given only for firm matches. Clone size, where shown, is once, few, many, or a class for clones that have expanded.

j_gene: TRBJ2-1; v_gene: TRBV30; d_gene: TRBD1; abundance: -; CDR3aa: CAWTQRGTGGSGEQFF; CDR3nt: TGTGCCTGGACTCAAAGAGGGACAGGGGGCTCGGGTGAGCAGTTCTTC
j_gene: TRBJ1-1; v_gene: TRBV7-3; d_gene: -; abundance: -; CDR3aa: CASSLTGGAFTEAFF; CDR3nt: TGTGCCAGCAGCTTGACTGGGGGGGCGTTTACTGAAGCTTTCTTT
j_gene: TRBJ2-1; v_gene: TRBV10-3; d_gene: TRBD2; abundance: -; CDR3aa: CAISKTSGRVDEQFF; CDR3nt: TGTGCCATCAGTAAGACTAGCGGGAGAGTTGATGAGCAGTTCTTC
j_gene: TRBJ2-3; v_gene: TRBV18; d_gene: -; abundance: -; CDR3aa: CASSPRVRIERTDTQYF; CDR3nt: TGTGCCAGCTCACCACGAGTCAGGATCGAGCGCACAGATACGCAGTATTTT
j_gene: TRBJ2-7; v_gene: TRBV9; d_gene: -; abundance: -; CDR3aa: CASSVVIAEPAYEQYF; CDR3nt: TGTGCCAGCAGCGTCGTGATAGCGGAGCCAGCCTACGAGCAGTACTTC
j_gene: TRBJ1-1; v_gene: TRBV27; d_gene: -; abundance: -; CDR3aa: CASTRGSMNTEAFF; CDR3nt: TGTGCCAGTACGAGGGGGTCGATGAACACTGAAGCTTTCTTT
j_gene: TRBJ2-1; v_gene: TRBV6-1; d_gene: -; abundance: -; CDR3aa: CASSEPGQVGNEQFF; CDR3nt: TGTGCCAGCAGTGAACCGGGACAAGTCGGCAATGAGCAGTTCTTC
j_gene: TRBJ2-4; v_gene: TRBV6-5; d_gene: -; abundance: -; CDR3aa: CASSYSSGLAKNIQYF; CDR3nt: TGTGCCAGCAGTTACTCGTCGGGATTGGCCAAAAACATTCAGTACTTC
j_gene: TRBJ2-1; v_gene: TRBV28; d_gene: TRBD2; abundance: once; CDR3aa: CASSIRTSGPYNEQFF; CDR3nt: TGTGCCAGCAGTATTCGAACTAGCGGTCCATACAATGAGCAGTTCTTC
j_gene: TRBJ2-1; v_gene: TRBV4-1; d_gene: -; abundance: once; CDR3aa: CASSQDQGSEQFF; CDR3nt: TGCGCCAGCAGCCAAGACCAGGGCAGCGAGCAGTTCTTC
j_gene: TRBJ1-5; v_gene: TRBV4-1; d_gene: -; abundance: few; CDR3aa: CASSRTDSNQPQHF; CDR3nt: TGCGCCAGCAGTCGGACAGATAGCAATCAGCCCCAGCATTTT
j_gene: TRBJ1-2; v_gene: TRBV7-2; d_gene: -; abundance: -; CDR3aa: CASLPRSGDNWYGYTF; CDR3nt: TGTGCCAGCCTTCCCAGGTCAGGGGACAACTGGTATGGCTACACCTTC
j_gene: TRBJ2-2; v_gene: TRBV4-1; d_gene: -; abundance: -; CDR3aa: CASSQDTGGELFF; CDR3nt: TGCGCCAGCAGCCAAGATACAGGCGGGGAGCTGTTTTTT
j_gene: TRBJ2-7; v_gene: TRBV4-2; d_gene: TRBD2; abundance: once; CDR3aa: CASSVTSGMYEQYF; CDR3nt: TGTGCCAGCAGCGTGACTAGCGGGATGTACGAGCAGTACTTC
j_gene: TRBJ2-3; v_gene: TRBV25-1; d_gene: -; abundance: -; CDR3aa: CASSCGYF; CDR3nt: TGTGCCAGCAGTTGCGGGTATTTT
j_gene: TRBJ2-1; v_gene: TRBV5-1; d_gene: -; abundance: -; CDR3aa: CASSSTNAQNNEQFF; CDR3nt: TGCGCCAGCAGCTCAACAAACGCCCAGAACAATGAGCAGTTCTTC
j_gene: TRBJ1-2; v_gene: TRBV19; d_gene: TRBD1; abundance: -; CDR3aa: CASNDRGNYGYTF; CDR3nt: TGTGCCAGTAACGACAGGGGGAACTATGGCTACACCTTC
j_gene: TRBJ2-7; v_gene: TRBV9; d_gene: TRBD1; abundance: once; CDR3aa: CASSVEGTVYYEQYF; CDR3nt: TGTGCCAGCAGCGTAGAAGGGACAGTGTACTACGAGCAGTACTTC
j_gene: TRBJ1-3; v_gene: TRBV9; d_gene: -; abundance: -; CDR3aa: CASSVELMGDPQGGNTIYF; CDR3nt: TGTGCCAGCAGCGTAGAATTGATGGGTGACCCCCAGGGTGGAAACACCATATATTTT
j_gene: TRBJ2-1; v_gene: TRBV4-1; d_gene: -; abundance: -; CDR3aa: CASSQPFRRGQGYNEQFF; CDR3nt: TGCGCCAGCAGCCAACCCTTTAGGAGGGGGCAAGGGTACAATGAGCAGTTCTTC
j_gene: TRBJ2-3; v_gene: TRBV5-1; d_gene: -; abundance: -; CDR3aa: CASSLGAADTQYF; CDR3nt: TGCGCCAGCAGCTTGGGAGCGGCAGATACGCAGTATTTT
j_gene: TRBJ2-7; v_gene: TRBV21-1; d_gene: -; abundance: -; CDR3aa: CASSLRAGNRYEQYF; CDR3nt: TGTGCCAGCAGCTTACGAGCGGGAAACCGCTACGAGCAGTACTTC
j_gene: TRBJ1-1; v_gene: TRBV7-2; d_gene: -; abundance: few; CDR3aa: CASSLTGKGNTEAFF; CDR3nt: TGTGCCAGCAGTTTAACAGGGAAGGGGAACACTGAAGCTTTCTTT
j_gene: TRBJ2-1; v_gene: TRBV5-1; d_gene: TRBD2; abundance: -; CDR3aa: CASSTVPSGGGYNEQFF; CDR3nt: TGCGCCAGCAGCACTGTCCCTAGCGGGGGAGGCTACAATGAGCAGTTCTTC
j_gene: TRBJ2-1; v_gene: TRBV15; d_gene: TRBD2; abundance: -; CDR3aa: CATSRTSGRARDEQFF; CDR3nt: TGTGCCACCAGCCGGACTAGCGGGAGGGCTAGGGATGAGCAGTTCTTC
j_gene: TRBJ2-3; v_gene: TRBV4-2; d_gene: TRBD2; abundance: -; CDR3aa: CASSGGLAGRTDTQYF; CDR3nt: TGTGCCAGCAGCGGCGGACTAGCGGGGAGGACAGATACGCAGTATTTT
j_gene: TRBJ1-1; v_gene: TRBV7-2; d_gene: -; abundance: -; CDR3aa: CASSSLQVTEAFF; CDR3nt: TGTGCCAGCAGCTCCCTCCAGGTCACTGAAGCTTTCTTT
j_gene: TRBJ1-2; v_gene: TRBV2; d_gene: -; abundance: -; CDR3aa: CASSERSPGYGYTF; CDR3nt: TGTGCCAGCAGTGAAAGAAGCCCCGGGTATGGCTACACCTTC
j_gene: TRBJ1-2; v_gene: TRBV7-8; d_gene: TRBD1; abundance: -; CDR3aa: CASSGTGSGYTF; CDR3nt: TGTGCCAGCAGCGGGACAGGCTCTGGCTACACCTTC
j_gene: TRBJ2-7; v_gene: TRBV4-1; d_gene: TRBD1; abundance: -; CDR3aa: CASSPSTGGDYEQYF; CDR3nt: TGCGCCAGCAGCCCGTCGACAGGGGGGGACTACGAGCAGTACTTC
j_gene: TRBJ1-4; v_gene: TRBV7-2; d_gene: -; abundance: -; CDR3aa: CASSLAPAGPGGKLFF; CDR3nt: TGTGCCAGCAGCTTAGCTCCAGCGGGGCCCGGGGGGAAACTGTTTTTT
j_gene: TRBJ2-1; v_gene: TRBV7-6; d_gene: -; abundance: -; CDR3aa: CASSSGRLYYNEQFF; CDR3nt: TGTGCCAGCAGCTCCGGCAGGCTGTACTACAATGAGCAGTTCTTC
j_gene: TRBJ1-2; v_gene: TRBV10-3; d_gene: TRBD1; abundance: -; CDR3aa: CAIMEAGGSFRRYTF; CDR3nt: TGTGCCATCATGGAGGCAGGGGGCTCCTTCAGGCGGTACACCTTC
j_gene: TRBJ2-6; v_gene: TRBV4-1; d_gene: TRBD2; abundance: -; CDR3aa: CASSQDALAGRSGANVLTF; CDR3nt: TGCGCCAGCAGCCAAGATGCACTAGCGGGGAGGTCTGGGGCCAACGTCCTGACTTTC